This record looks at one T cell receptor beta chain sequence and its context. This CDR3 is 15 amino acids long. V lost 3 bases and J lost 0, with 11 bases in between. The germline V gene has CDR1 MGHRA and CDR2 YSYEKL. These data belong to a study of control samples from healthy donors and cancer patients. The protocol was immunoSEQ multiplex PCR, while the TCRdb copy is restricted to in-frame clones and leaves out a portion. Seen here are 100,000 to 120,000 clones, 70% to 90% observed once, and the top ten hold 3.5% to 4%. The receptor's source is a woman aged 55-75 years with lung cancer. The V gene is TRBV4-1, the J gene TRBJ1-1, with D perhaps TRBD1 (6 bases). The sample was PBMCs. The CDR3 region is CASSQAGVLNTEAFF. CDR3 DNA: TGCGCCAGCAGCCAGGCAGGGGTTTTGAACACTGAAGCTTTCTTT.